A selection of T cell receptor beta chains follows, all from one sample in a study of shared clonotypes between healthy human individuals. Method: immunoSEQ multiplex PCR; TCRdb's copy keeps in-frame clones and lacks some. There are 2,500,000 or so clones in the sample; over 85% occur only once, and about 0.13% lies in the top ten. Sequenced material: naive CD4+ T cells sorted from blood. The origin of the receptors is a man between 18 and 29 years old in good health. Each CDR3 is given with its conserved first and last residue. The order of the fields is J gene, V gene, D gene, clone size, CDR3 DNA, CDR3 protein. D genes are given only for firm matches. Size is stated for part of the rows, as once, few or many counts, or as a class when the clone is expanded.

j_call: TRBJ2-5; v_call: TRBV6-1; d_call: TRBD1; clone_size: NA; cdr3_nt: TGTGCCAGCAGTGGGCCGACAGGGGGCGGGGAGACCCAGTACTTC; cdr3_aa: CASSGPTGGGETQYF
j_call: TRBJ1-5; v_call: TRBV5-1; d_call: NA; clone_size: NA; cdr3_nt: TGCGCCAGCAGCTTGGCAACCGATCAGCCCCAGCATTTT; cdr3_aa: CASSLATDQPQHF
j_call: TRBJ2-7; v_call: TRBV7-2; d_call: NA; clone_size: NA; cdr3_nt: TGTGCCAGCAGTCCCCGGACAGCCCCCCGTCGTTCCTACGAGCAGTACTTC; cdr3_aa: CASSPRTAPRRSYEQYF
j_call: TRBJ2-7; v_call: TRBV5-5; d_call: NA; clone_size: NA; cdr3_nt: TGTGCCAGCAGCCCACCCGTGACTTACGCCTACGAGCAGTACTTC; cdr3_aa: CASSPPVTYAYEQYF
j_call: TRBJ2-1; v_call: TRBV10-1; d_call: TRBD2; clone_size: NA; cdr3_nt: TGCGCCAGCAGTGTCGGCGGGGGTCGGCGAAATGAGCAGTTCTTC; cdr3_aa: CASSVGGGRRNEQFF
j_call: TRBJ2-3; v_call: TRBV19; d_call: NA; clone_size: once; cdr3_nt: TGTGCCAGTAGTACTCAATGGGGGGCCGGCACAGATACGCAGTATTTT; cdr3_aa: CASSTQWGAGTDTQYF
j_call: TRBJ2-2; v_call: TRBV10-3; d_call: TRBD2; clone_size: NA; cdr3_nt: TGTGCCATCAGTCGGACTAGCGGGTTGGTCGGGGAGCTGTTTTTT; cdr3_aa: CAISRTSGLVGELFF
j_call: TRBJ2-7; v_call: TRBV5-1; d_call: NA; clone_size: NA; cdr3_nt: TGCGCCAGCAGCTTGGCCAGCAACGAGCAGTACTTC; cdr3_aa: CASSLASNEQYF
j_call: TRBJ1-1; v_call: TRBV9; d_call: NA; clone_size: few; cdr3_nt: TGTGCCAGCAGCGTAGTTCCGGAGATGAACACTGAAGCTTTCTTT; cdr3_aa: CASSVVPEMNTEAFF
j_call: TRBJ2-1; v_call: TRBV6-6; d_call: NA; clone_size: NA; cdr3_nt: TGTGCCAGCAGTTTTACAGGGATGAACAATGAGCAGTTCTTC; cdr3_aa: CASSFTGMNNEQFF
j_call: TRBJ1-6; v_call: TRBV7-3; d_call: NA; clone_size: few; cdr3_nt: TGTGCCAGCAGCTCGGGCCTGGACCATTCACCCCTCCACTTT; cdr3_aa: CASSSGLDHSPLHF
j_call: TRBJ2-3; v_call: TRBV30; d_call: NA; clone_size: NA; cdr3_nt: TGTGCCTGGGGTAGCGGTAGCACAGATACGCAGTATTTT; cdr3_aa: CAWGSGSTDTQYF
j_call: TRBJ2-6; v_call: TRBV11-2; d_call: NA; clone_size: NA; cdr3_nt: TGTGCCAGCAGCTTAAGAACCCCTGGGGCCAACGTCCTGACTTTC; cdr3_aa: CASSLRTPGANVLTF
j_call: TRBJ1-4; v_call: TRBV7-6; d_call: NA; clone_size: NA; cdr3_nt: TGTGCCAGCAGCTCTACGGTTGCAACTAATGAAAAACTGTTTTTT; cdr3_aa: CASSSTVATNEKLFF
j_call: TRBJ2-3; v_call: TRBV6-4; d_call: TRBD2; clone_size: NA; cdr3_nt: TGTGCCAGCAGTGACTCGAGTCGGGGGACTAGCGGGAGTGATACAGATACGCAGTATTTT; cdr3_aa: CASSDSSRGTSGSDTDTQYF
j_call: TRBJ2-5; v_call: TRBV10-3; d_call: NA; clone_size: NA; cdr3_nt: TGTGCCATCAGTGAGGCCGTATCCGAGACCCAGTACTTC; cdr3_aa: CAISEAVSETQYF
j_call: TRBJ1-2; v_call: TRBV6-4; d_call: NA; clone_size: NA; cdr3_nt: TGTGCCAGCAGTGACGGCGGGACCTATGGTGGCTACACCTTC; cdr3_aa: CASSDGGTYGGYTF
j_call: TRBJ1-5; v_call: TRBV28; d_call: NA; clone_size: NA; cdr3_nt: TGTGCCAGCAGCTCGGGACACGCCCCGGGGCAGCCCCAGCATTTT; cdr3_aa: CASSSGHAPGQPQHF
j_call: TRBJ1-5; v_call: TRBV6-5; d_call: NA; clone_size: NA; cdr3_nt: TGTGCCATCAGGAAGGAAAATAGCAATCAGCCCCAGCATTTT; cdr3_aa: CAIRKENSNQPQHF
j_call: TRBJ1-1; v_call: TRBV18; d_call: NA; clone_size: NA; cdr3_nt: TGTGCCAGCTCACTATACCAGTCAGGAGCTTTCTTT; cdr3_aa: CASSLYQSGAFF
j_call: TRBJ2-1; v_call: TRBV11-3; d_call: NA; clone_size: NA; cdr3_nt: TGTGCCAGCAGCTCTTGGGGGCGGGACGAGCAGTTCTTC; cdr3_aa: CASSSWGRDEQFF
j_call: TRBJ2-3; v_call: TRBV9; d_call: NA; clone_size: NA; cdr3_nt: TGTGCCAGCAGGAGGACGGGGGCGAGCACAGATACGCAGTATTTT; cdr3_aa: CASRRTGASTDTQYF
j_call: TRBJ2-3; v_call: TRBV5-1; d_call: TRBD1; clone_size: NA; cdr3_nt: TGCGCCAGCAGCTTGCGACAGGGGGACACAGATACGCAGTATTTT; cdr3_aa: CASSLRQGDTDTQYF
j_call: TRBJ1-6; v_call: TRBV5-1; d_call: NA; clone_size: NA; cdr3_nt: TGCGCCAGCAGCTTGGCAGGAGGGGATACTTCACCCCTCCACTTT; cdr3_aa: CASSLAGGDTSPLHF
j_call: TRBJ2-3; v_call: TRBV27; d_call: NA; clone_size: NA; cdr3_nt: TGTGCCAGCAGTTTAGCCCGGAGCACAGATACGCAGTATTTT; cdr3_aa: CASSLARSTDTQYF
j_call: TRBJ1-1; v_call: TRBV14; d_call: NA; clone_size: NA; cdr3_nt: TGTGCCAGCAGCCCACGCGAGGGCGGGAACACTGAAGCTTTCTTT; cdr3_aa: CASSPREGGNTEAFF
j_call: TRBJ2-5; v_call: TRBV2; d_call: NA; clone_size: NA; cdr3_nt: TGTGCCACAAAGGCGGGCAGCCAACAAGAGACCCAGTACTTC; cdr3_aa: CATKAGSQQETQYF